This T cell receptor (beta chain) was recovered during a study of blood T cells in healthy people across ages. Findings of the study overall: TCR beta diversity was tightly associated with the proportion of naive T cells. With age, beta diversity per million T cells declined roughly linearly, significantly by 30 to 40.

Concerning this clonotype: Antigen specificity is unknown.

Using a J-beta primer mix together with a sample-barcoded 5' primer, a second PCR was run for roughly 6 to 11 cycles. MiXCR, applied by TCRdb to the 5' RACE reads, yields one record per CDR3 protein. The table lists approximately 360,000 distinct CDR3 sequences, approximately 47% of them singletons, with under 60% in the top ten. The CDR3 spans 15 residues. Germline CDR1 reads SGHVS; CDR2 reads FQNEAQ. V lost 5 bases, J lost 9 bases, and 9 bases stayed unmatched. This clonotype was obtained from a man between 60 and 70 years old in good health. The sample taken for sequencing was blood. The rearrangement joins TRBV7-8 to TRBJ1-6; 8 nucleotides agree with TRBD1. In nucleotides, the CDR3 is TGTGCCAGCAGCCCCCTGACAGGGGTCGGTTCACCCCTCCACTTT. Translated: CASSPLTGVGSPLHF.